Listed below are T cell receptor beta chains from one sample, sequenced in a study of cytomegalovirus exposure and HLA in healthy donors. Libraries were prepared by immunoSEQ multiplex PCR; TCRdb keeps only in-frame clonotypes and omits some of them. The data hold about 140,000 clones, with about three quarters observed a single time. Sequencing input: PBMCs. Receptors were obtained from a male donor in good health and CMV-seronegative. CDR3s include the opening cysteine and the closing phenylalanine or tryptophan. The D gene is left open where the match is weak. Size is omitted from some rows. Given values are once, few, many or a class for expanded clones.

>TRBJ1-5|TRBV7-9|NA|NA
CASSLGSGNQPQHF
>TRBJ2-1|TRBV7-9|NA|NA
CASSLRVSGNEQFF
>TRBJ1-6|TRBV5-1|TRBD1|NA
CASSLGGRGQSPLHF
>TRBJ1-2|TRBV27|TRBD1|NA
CASSLEGQVTSGYTF
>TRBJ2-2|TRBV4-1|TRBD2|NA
CASSQASLAETNTGELLF
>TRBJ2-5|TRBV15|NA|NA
CATSIRAETQYF
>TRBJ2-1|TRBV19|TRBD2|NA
CASSAGVTYNEQFF
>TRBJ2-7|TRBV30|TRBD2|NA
CAWGYRRGTILHEQYF
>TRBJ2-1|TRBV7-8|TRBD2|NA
CASSRTSGPSYNEQFF
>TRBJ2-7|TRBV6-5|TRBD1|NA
CASSYDGQGQAYEQYF
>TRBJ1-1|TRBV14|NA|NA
CASSQDRAFF
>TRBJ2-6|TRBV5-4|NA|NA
CASRESRQAGANVLTF
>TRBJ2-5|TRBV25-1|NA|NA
CASSGAGQETQYF
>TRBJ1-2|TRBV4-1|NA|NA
CASSPRDGGYYGYTF
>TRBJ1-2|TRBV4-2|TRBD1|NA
CASSQADRGPNYGYTF
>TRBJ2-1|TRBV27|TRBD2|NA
CASSQGGVSGRANEQFF
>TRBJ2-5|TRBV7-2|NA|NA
CASSLAGETQYF
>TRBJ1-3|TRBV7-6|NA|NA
CASSLGGRGNTIYF
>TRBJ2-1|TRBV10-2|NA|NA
CASTLGQRTAQFF
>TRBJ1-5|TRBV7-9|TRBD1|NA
CASSRTGNQPQHF
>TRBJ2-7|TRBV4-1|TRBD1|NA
CASSPKSRTGEYEQYF
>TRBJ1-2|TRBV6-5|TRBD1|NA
CASSYGQGVGYTF
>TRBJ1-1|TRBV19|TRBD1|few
CASSLDRDTEAFF
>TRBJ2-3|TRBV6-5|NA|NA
CASSYLGLGRDTQYF
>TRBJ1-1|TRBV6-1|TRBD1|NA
CASSGWTGDKNTEAFF
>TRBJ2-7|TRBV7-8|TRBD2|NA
CASRPLAGDTYEQYF
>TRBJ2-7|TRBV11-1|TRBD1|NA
CASTLGQGIHEQYF
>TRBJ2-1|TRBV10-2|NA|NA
CASSRDEQFF
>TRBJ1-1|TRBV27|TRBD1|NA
CASSRDSLNTEAFF
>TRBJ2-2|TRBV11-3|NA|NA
CASSFQGTGELFF
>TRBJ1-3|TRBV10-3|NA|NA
CAISDGSTGNTIYF
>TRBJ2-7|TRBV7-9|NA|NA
CASSHALAETSYEQYF
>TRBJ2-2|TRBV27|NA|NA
CASSFSGGAGELFF
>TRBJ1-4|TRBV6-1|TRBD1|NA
CASSEARGPNEKLFF
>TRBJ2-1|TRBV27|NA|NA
CASSFGGSSYNEQFF
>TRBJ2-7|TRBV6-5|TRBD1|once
CATGTGGDEQYF
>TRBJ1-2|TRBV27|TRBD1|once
CASSLSTGPNYGYTF
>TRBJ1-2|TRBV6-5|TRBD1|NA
CASSMTGGSTNGYTF
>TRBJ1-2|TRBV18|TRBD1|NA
CASSPTDRGRGYTF
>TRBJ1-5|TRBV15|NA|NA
CATSRGGTSGGPQHF
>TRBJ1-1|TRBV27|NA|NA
CASSLEVGLAEAFF